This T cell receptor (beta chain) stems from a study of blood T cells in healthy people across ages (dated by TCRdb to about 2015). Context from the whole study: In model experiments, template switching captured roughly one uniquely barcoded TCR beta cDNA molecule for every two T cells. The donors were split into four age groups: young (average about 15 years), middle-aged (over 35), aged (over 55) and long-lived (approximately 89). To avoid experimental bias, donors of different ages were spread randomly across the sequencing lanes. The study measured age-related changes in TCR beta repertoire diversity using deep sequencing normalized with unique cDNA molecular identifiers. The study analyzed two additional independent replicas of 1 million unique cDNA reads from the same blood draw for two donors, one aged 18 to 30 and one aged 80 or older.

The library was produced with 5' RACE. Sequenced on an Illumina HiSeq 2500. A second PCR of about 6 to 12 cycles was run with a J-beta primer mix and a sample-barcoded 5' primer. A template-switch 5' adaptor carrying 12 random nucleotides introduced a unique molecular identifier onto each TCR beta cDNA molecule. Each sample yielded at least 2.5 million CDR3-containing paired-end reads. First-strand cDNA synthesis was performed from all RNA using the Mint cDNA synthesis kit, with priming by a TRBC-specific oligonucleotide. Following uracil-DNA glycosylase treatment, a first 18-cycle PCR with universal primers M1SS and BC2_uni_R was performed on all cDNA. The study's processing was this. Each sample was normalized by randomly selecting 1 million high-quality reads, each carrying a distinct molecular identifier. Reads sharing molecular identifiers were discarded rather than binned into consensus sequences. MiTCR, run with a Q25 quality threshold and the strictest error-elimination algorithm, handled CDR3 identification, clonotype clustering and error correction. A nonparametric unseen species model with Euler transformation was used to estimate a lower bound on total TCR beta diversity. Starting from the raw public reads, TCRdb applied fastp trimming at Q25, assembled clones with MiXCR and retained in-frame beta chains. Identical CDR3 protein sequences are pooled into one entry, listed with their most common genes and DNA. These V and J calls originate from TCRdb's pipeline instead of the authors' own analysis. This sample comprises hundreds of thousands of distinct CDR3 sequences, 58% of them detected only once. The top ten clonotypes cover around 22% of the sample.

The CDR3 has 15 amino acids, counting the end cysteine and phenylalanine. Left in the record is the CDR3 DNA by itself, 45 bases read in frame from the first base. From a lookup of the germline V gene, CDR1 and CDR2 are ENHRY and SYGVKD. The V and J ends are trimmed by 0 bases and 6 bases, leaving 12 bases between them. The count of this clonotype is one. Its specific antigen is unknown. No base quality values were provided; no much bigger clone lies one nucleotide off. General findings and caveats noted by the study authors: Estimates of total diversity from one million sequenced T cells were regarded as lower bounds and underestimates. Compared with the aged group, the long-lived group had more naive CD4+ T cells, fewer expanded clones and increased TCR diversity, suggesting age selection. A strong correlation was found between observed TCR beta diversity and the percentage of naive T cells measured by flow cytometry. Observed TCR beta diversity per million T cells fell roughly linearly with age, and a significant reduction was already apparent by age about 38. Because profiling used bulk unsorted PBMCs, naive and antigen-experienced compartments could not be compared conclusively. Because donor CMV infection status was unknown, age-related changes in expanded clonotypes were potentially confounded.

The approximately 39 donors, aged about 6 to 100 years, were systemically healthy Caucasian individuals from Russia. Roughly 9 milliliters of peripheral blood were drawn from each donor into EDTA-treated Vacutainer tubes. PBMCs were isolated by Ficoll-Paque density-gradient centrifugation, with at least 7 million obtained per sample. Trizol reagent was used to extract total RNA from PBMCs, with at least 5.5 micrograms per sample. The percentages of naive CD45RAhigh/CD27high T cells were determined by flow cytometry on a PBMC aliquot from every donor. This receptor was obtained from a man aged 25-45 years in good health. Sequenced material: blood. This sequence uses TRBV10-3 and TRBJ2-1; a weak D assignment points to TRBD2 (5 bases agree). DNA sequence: TGTGCCATCAGTGAGTCCCGATCCGGAGGCAATGAGCAGTTCTTC. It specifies CAISESRSGGNEQFF.